A selection of T cell receptor beta chains follows, all from one sample in a study of blood T cell repertoires in COVID-19. Only in-frame clones appear in the TCRdb table, and some are missing; sequencing was by immunoSEQ multiplex PCR. The data show 210,000 or so clones, with 86% seen just once and about 2% held by the top ten. The sequenced sample consisted of peripheral blood. The receptors were sampled from a woman in her fifties or sixties with acute or convalescent COVID-19. The CDR3 runs from the conserved cysteine through the conserved F or W. D genes are given only for firm matches. Rows may omit the clone size; those that give it use once, few, many or a size class.

.	TRBJ2-6	.	TRBV30	CASGQYGANVLTF	TGTGCCTCAGGACAGTACGGGGCCAACGTCCTGACTTTC
.	TRBJ1-5	.	TRBV19	CASTDGGGGNGQPQHF	TGTGCCAGTACAGACGGGGGAGGGGGGAATGGACAGCCCCAGCATTTT
.	TRBJ2-3	.	TRBV7-2	CASSLEWGGLDTQYF	TGTGCCAGCAGCTTAGAATGGGGGGGGCTTGATACGCAGTATTTT
.	TRBJ1-2	.	TRBV21-1	CASSKGPGDDYGYTF	TGTGCCAGCAGCAAAGGGCCGGGGGATGACTATGGCTACACCTTC
.	TRBJ2-6	.	TRBV30	CAWSAGTGANVLTF	TGTGCCTGGAGTGCAGGGACTGGGGCCAACGTCCTGACTTTC
TRBD1	TRBJ2-2	few	TRBV2	CASRKTGVTGELFF	TGTGCCAGCAGGAAAACAGGGGTAACCGGGGAGCTGTTTTTT
.	TRBJ2-1	.	TRBV27	CASSLHERNEQFF	TGTGCCAGCAGTTTACATGAGCGCAATGAGCAGTTCTTC
TRBD2	TRBJ2-2	.	TRBV10-3	CAISERQGGDAGELFF	TGTGCCATCAGTGAGAGGCAGGGAGGGGACGCCGGGGAGCTGTTTTTT
.	TRBJ2-7	.	TRBV5-4	CASSLGQLLHEQYF	TGTGCCAGCAGCCTAGGCCAGTTACTGCACGAGCAGTACTTC
TRBD1	TRBJ1-1	.	TRBV4-3	CASNRDRSLNTEAFF	TGCGCCAGCAACCGGGACAGGAGCCTGAACACTGAAGCTTTCTTT
TRBD2	TRBJ2-1	few	TRBV2	CASSLGLAGYNEQFF	TGTGCCAGCAGTTTGGGACTAGCGGGCTACAATGAGCAGTTCTTC
TRBD2	TRBJ2-1	.	TRBV18	CASSPLAGEVNEQFF	TGTGCCAGCTCTCCACTAGCGGGAGAGGTAAATGAGCAGTTCTTC
.	TRBJ1-1	.	TRBV7-3	CASSFRMNTEAFF	TGTGCCAGCAGCTTCAGAATGAACACTGAAGCTTTCTTT
TRBD2	TRBJ2-1	.	TRBV6-2/TRBV6-3	CASSYSWTSRFF	TGTGCCAGCAGTTACTCTTGGACTAGCCGCTTCTTC
.	TRBJ2-3	few	TRBV6-2/TRBV6-3	CASSYPNRDKSTDTQYF	TGTGCCAGCAGTTACCCGAACCGGGACAAGAGCACAGATACGCAGTATTTT
.	TRBJ2-3	.	TRBV7-2	CASSLDEDTQYF	TGTGCCAGCAGCTTAGATGAGGATACGCAGTATTTT
.	TRBJ2-3	.	TRBV7-2	CASSSYSTDTQYF	TGTGCCAGCAGCTCCTATAGCACAGATACGCAGTATTTT
.	TRBJ2-5	.	TRBV19	CASSIKGVQETQYF	TGTGCCAGTAGTATCAAAGGGGTCCAAGAGACCCAGTACTTC
TRBD2	TRBJ2-7	.	TRBV7-9	CASSPTSGSWYEQYF	TGTGCCAGCAGCCCGACTAGCGGGAGTTGGTACGAGCAGTACTTC
TRBD1	TRBJ1-6	.	TRBV4-2	CASSQERTFARTGKGSPLHF	TGTGCCAGCAGCCAAGAACGAACCTTCGCCAGGACAGGGAAGGGTTCACCCCTCCACTTT
.	TRBJ2-7	.	TRBV18	CASSESRDEQYF	TGTGCCAGCTCAGAAAGCAGGGACGAGCAGTACTTC
.	TRBJ1-1	.	TRBV6-5	CASSYHGGGATEAFF	TGTGCCAGCAGTTACCACGGGGGAGGTGCCACTGAAGCTTTCTTT
.	TRBJ2-5	.	TRBV6-2/TRBV6-3	CASSSPGLRPWDQYF	TGTGCCAGCAGTTCACCGGGACTCCGCCCTTGGGACCAGTACTTC